This T cell receptor (beta chain) stems from a study of blood T cell repertoires in COVID-19. As for the study in general: Donors in the United States, Italy and Spain gave samples during acute or convalescent COVID-19.

In the study's own analysis: Counts of nucleated cells, estimated from reference gene primer amplification, were obtained. Clones were sequenced by immunoSEQ multiplex PCR, and TCRdb holds only the in-frame ones, with some missing. V and J calls plus clone size are reproduced from that table; the DNA served to infer D and trimming. Of hundreds of thousands of clones in the sample, 86% were seen once. Participants were aged about 18 to 90 years, lived in about 26 US areas, and enrolled virtually. Membership in each cohort depended on participant-reported clinical history. This clone was seen once. CDR1 and CDR2 from the germline V gene are LGHDT and YNNKEL (reference sequence). Between the trimmed V and J ends, which lost 4 bases and 0 bases, there was a span of 15 bases. This CDR3 has 17 residues.

Sequences were obtained from PBMCs or T cells enriched from blood (not recorded which). This clonotype was obtained from a woman in her forties or fifties in a cohort exposed to, infected with or recovered from COVID-19 (not recorded which). V usage is TRBV3-1 (or the pseudogene TRBV3-2) and J usage is TRBJ1-4, with D unclear. The CDR3 loop reads CASSPSLIVATNEKLFF. CDR3 sequence (DNA): TGTGCCAGCAGCCCGAGCCTGATAGTTGCAACTAATGAAAAACTGTTTTTT.